Below are 12 T cell receptor beta chains sequenced from a single sample in a study of cytomegalovirus exposure and HLA in healthy donors (dated by TCRdb to 2016 to 2017). The library was built by means of the immunoSEQ multiplex PCR assay. For the multiplex PCR, a mixture combining 60 forward primers for TCR Vbeta segments and 13 reverse primers for TCR Jbeta segments was used. TCRdb took this table from immuneACCESS and kept in-frame rearrangements with V and J called. Such tables lack part of the clones; where checked against another copy, unresolved V genes explain under half of the gap, and the rest is unexplained. This sample comprises 210,000 or so clones, about three quarters of them detected only once. Around 15% of the sample is taken by the ten largest. Sample: PBMCs. The receptors originated from a man aged 40-55 years in good health and CMV-seronegative.

Only one count was recorded for this clone. V gene TRBV7-2 combines with J gene TRBJ1-3; a possible D gene is TRBD1 (6 bases). Trimming took off 1 base at V and 4 bases at J, with 11 bases between the two ends. This CDR3 is 15 amino acids long. Germline V CDR1 and CDR2: SGHTA, FQGNSA. CDR3 in amino acids: CASSLGAGAGNTIYF. In DNA form, the CDR3 reads TGTGCCAGCAGCTTAGGGGCAGGGGCAGGAAACACCATATATTTT.

This clone has a single count. This rearrangement joins TRBV4-3 to TRBJ1-1; D is ambiguous. The CDR3 spans 15 residues. Germline V lookup: CDR1 LGHNA, CDR2 YSLEER. V was pared by 0 bases and J by 2 bases, with 10 bases between. In DNA form, the CDR3 reads TGCGCCAGCAGCCAAGAGGCGGTGCTAAACACTGAAGCTTTCTTT. The encoded protein is CASSQEAVLNTEAFF.

The chain combines TRBV7-3 with TRBJ2-1; 7 bases map to TRBD2. The CDR3 extends over 12 amino acids. In germline, CDR1 is SGHTA, CDR2 FQGTGA. After removal of 4 bases from V and 8 bases from J, the junction contained 2 bases not matched to a gene. The CDR3 is CASSSAGDEQFF. CDR3 DNA: TGTGCCAGCAGCTCCGCGGGAGATGAGCAGTTCTTC.

The chain couples TRBV5-1 to TRBJ1-2; D remains ambiguous. Germline CDR1 SGHRS, CDR2 YFSETQ. Trimming cost V 0 bases and J 8 bases, with 14 bases left between them. The CDR3 contains 14 residues. CDR3 nucleotide sequence: TGCGCCAGCAGCTTGGAGTCCCGGGGAAGCGGCTACACCTTC. Amino acids: CASSLESRGSGYTF.

The gene calls are TRBV27 and TRBJ2-7; tentatively, D is TRBD2 (6 bases). The CDR3 spans 11 residues. Germline-derived CDR1 and CDR2 are MNHEY and SMNVEV (reference sequence). V dropped 4 bases and J dropped 6 bases, with 7 bases sitting between them. The CDR3 loop reads CASSSGVEQYF. The CDR3 DNA reads TGTGCCAGCAGTTCGGGAGTCGAGCAGTACTTC.

The CDR3 DNA is TGTGCCAGCAGCTCCTCGACAGGTTGGTCTGCAGATACGCAGTATTTT. It encodes CASSSSTGWSADTQYF. V usage is TRBV7-9 and J usage is TRBJ2-3; possibly TRBD1 for D (6 bases). In germline, CDR1 is SEHNR, CDR2 FQNEAQ (reference sequence). The CDR3 loop spans 16 amino acids. With 4 bases removed from V and 4 bases from J, the gap between germline ends came to 18 bases.

The rearrangement uses TRBV14 and TRBJ1-2; D call uncertain. Germline loops: CDR1 SGHDN, CDR2 FVKESK. This CDR3 region has 13 residues. V shed 3 bases and J shed 2 bases, with 7 bases lying between them. In nucleotides, the CDR3 is TGTGCCAGCAGCCAGTGGCAGAACTATGGCTACACCTTC. It yields the protein CASSQWQNYGYTF.

The chain is built from TRBV4-1 and TRBJ1-1; 9 bases fit TRBD1. The germline CDR1 and CDR2 sequences are MGHRA and YSYEKL. This CDR3 is 14 amino acids long. Trimming at V came to 11 bases and at J to 8 bases, leaving 15 bases not matched to a gene. The CDR3 nucleotides read TGCGCCTCCAGGGGACAGGGAGCGGTCCTCGAAGCTTTCTTT. Amino acid sequence: CASRGQGAVLEAFF.

CDR3 region: CASTADNEQFF. In DNA form, the CDR3 reads TGTGCCAGCACCGCGGACAATGAGCAGTTCTTC. This chain uses TRBV5-4 with TRBJ2-1; D unclear. Germline values: CDR1 SGHNT, CDR2 YYREEE (reference sequence). The CDR3 totals 11 residues. Trimming left V 6 bases short and J 5 bases short, with 6 bases between.

The J gene is TRBJ1-5, the V gene TRBV19; D may be TRBD1 (6 bases). Germline CDR1 LNHDA, CDR2 SQIVND (reference sequence). V was pared by 6 bases and J by 6 bases, with 15 bases between. The CDR3 runs 14 residues. The CDR3: CASRLTQGGQPQHF. The DNA for the CDR3 is TGTGCCAGTAGGCTCACACAGGGCGGTCAGCCCCAGCATTTT. Drawing the rest from reference TRBV19 and TRBJ1-5, the complete variable domain is DGGITQSPKYLFRKEGQNVTLSCEQNLNHDAMYWYRQDPGQGLRLIYYSQIVNDFQKGDIAEGYSVSREKKESFPLTVTSAQKNPTAFYLCASRLTQGGQPQHFGDGTRLSIL.

The rearrangement uses TRBV6-1 and TRBJ2-1; 9 bases line up with TRBD2. V dropped 5 bases and J dropped 3; count of bases not matched to a gene: 5. The V gene's germline CDR1 is MNHNS and CDR2 SASEGT. The CDR3 extends over 15 amino acids. In DNA form, the CDR3 reads TGTGCCAGCAGTTCCGGGACTAGCCACTACAATGAGCAGTTCTTC. This translates into CASSSGTSHYNEQFF.

V gene TRBV28 combines with J gene TRBJ1-2, with TRBD1 identical over 8 bases. Unmatched junction bases numbered 16, after V lost 8 bases and J lost 2 bases. Germline CDR1 and CDR2: MDHEN and SYDVKM. The CDR3 runs 17 residues. CDR3 sequence: CASGGPGQGGDNYGYTF. The CDR3 bases are TGTGCCAGCGGTGGACCCGGACAGGGTGGTGACAACTATGGCTACACCTTC.